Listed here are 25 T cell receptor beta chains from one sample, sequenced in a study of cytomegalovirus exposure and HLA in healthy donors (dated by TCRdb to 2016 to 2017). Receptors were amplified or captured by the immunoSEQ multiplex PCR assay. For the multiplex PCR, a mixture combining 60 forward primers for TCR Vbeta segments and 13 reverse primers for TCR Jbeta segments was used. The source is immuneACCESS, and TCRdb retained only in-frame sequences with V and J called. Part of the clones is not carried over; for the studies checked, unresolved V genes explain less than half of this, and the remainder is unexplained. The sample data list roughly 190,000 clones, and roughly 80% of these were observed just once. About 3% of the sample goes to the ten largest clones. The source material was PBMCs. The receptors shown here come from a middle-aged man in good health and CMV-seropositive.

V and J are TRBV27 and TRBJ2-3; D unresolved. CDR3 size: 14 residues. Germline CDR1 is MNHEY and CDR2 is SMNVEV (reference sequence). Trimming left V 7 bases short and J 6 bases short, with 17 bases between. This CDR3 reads CASKLIAPVDTQYF. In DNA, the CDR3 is TGTGCCAGCAAACTTATAGCTCCCGTTGATACGCAGTATTTT.

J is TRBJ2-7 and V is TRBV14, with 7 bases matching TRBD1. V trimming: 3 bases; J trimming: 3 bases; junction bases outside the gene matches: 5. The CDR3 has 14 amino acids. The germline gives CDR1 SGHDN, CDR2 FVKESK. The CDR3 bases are TGTGCCAGCAGCCACCTGGACAGGTACTACGAGCAGTACTTC. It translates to CASSHLDRYYEQYF.

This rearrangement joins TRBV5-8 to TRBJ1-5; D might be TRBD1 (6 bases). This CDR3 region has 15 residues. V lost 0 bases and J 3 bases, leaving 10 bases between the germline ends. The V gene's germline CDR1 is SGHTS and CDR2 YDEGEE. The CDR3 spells CASSLGQGYNQPQHF. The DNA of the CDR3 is TGTGCCAGCAGCTTGGGGCAGGGGTACAATCAGCCCCAGCATTTT. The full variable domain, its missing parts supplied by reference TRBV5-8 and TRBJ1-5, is EAGVTQSPTHLIKTRGQQATLRCSPISGHTSVYWYQQALGLGLQFLLWYDEGEERNRGNFPPRFSGRQFPNYSSELNVNALELEDSALYLCASSLGQGYNQPQHFGDGTRLSIL.

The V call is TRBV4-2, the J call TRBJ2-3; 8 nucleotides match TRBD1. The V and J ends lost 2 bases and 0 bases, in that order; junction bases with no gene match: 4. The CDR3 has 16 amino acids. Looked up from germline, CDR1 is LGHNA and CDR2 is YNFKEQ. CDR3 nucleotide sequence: TGTGCCAGCAGCCAATGGGGACAGGCTAGCACAGATACGCAGTATTTT. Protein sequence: CASSQWGQASTDTQYF.

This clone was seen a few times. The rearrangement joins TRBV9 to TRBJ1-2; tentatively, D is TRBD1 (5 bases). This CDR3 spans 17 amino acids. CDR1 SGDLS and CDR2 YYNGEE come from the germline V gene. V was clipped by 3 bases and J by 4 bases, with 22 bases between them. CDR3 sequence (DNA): TGTGCCAGCAGCGGCCCCAGGGAGGCCGGTTGGGTCTATGGCTACACCTTC. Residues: CASSGPREAGWVYGYTF.

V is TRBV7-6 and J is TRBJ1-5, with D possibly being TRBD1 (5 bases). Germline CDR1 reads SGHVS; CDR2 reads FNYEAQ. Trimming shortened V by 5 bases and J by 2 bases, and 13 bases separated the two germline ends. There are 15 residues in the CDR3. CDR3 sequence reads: CASSPTELGNQPQHF. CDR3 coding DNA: TGTGCCAGCAGCCCGACAGAGCTCGGCAATCAGCCCCAGCATTTT.

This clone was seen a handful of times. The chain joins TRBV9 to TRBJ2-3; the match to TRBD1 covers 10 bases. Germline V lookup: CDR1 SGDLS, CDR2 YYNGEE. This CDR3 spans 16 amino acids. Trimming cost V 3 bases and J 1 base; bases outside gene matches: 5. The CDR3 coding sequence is TGTGCCAGCAGCGCCGCGACAGGGGGCGGCACAGATACGCAGTATTTT. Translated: CASSAATGGGTDTQYF.

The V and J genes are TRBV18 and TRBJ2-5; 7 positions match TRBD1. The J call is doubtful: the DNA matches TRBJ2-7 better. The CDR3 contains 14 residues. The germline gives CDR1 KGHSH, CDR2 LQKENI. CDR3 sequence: CASSLTGQPYEQYF. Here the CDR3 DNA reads TGTGCCAGCTCACTAACGGGACAGCCCTACGAGCAGTACTTC.

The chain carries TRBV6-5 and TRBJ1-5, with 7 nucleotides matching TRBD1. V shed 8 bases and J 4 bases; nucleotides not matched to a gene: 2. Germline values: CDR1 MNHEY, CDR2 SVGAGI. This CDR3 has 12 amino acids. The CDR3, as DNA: TGTGCCAGCCAGACAGGGAATCAGCCCCAGCATTTT. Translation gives CASQTGNQPQHF.

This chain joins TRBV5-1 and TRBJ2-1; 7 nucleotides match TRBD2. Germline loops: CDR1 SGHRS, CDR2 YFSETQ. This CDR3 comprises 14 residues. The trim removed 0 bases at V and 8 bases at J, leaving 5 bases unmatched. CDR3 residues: CASSLAKTSDEQFF. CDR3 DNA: TGCGCCAGCAGCTTGGCCAAAACTAGCGATGAGCAGTTCTTC.

CDR3 loop: CASSPSTGTSGETQYF. The CDR3 DNA reads as TGTGCCAGCAGCCCCTCAACCGGGACTAGCGGAGAGACCCAGTACTTC. V and J are TRBV5-4 and TRBJ2-5, with TRBD2 identical over 11 bases. The trim removed 4 bases at V and 4 bases at J, leaving 9 bases unmatched. This CDR3 spans 16 amino acids. Per germline, CDR1 SGHNT and CDR2 YYREEE (reference sequence).

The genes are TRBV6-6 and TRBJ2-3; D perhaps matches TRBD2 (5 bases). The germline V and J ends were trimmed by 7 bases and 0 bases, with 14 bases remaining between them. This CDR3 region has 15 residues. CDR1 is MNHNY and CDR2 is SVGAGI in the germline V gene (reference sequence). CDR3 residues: CASTRSGTSTDTQYF. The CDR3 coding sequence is TGTGCCAGCACCCGGAGCGGAACTAGCACAGATACGCAGTATTTT.

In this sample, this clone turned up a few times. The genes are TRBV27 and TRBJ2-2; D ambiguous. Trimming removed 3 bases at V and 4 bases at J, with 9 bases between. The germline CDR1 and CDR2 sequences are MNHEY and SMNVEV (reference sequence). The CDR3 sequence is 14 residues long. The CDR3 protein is CASSLSQLTGELFF. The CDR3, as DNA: TGTGCCAGCAGTTTGTCCCAACTCACCGGGGAGCTGTTTTTT.

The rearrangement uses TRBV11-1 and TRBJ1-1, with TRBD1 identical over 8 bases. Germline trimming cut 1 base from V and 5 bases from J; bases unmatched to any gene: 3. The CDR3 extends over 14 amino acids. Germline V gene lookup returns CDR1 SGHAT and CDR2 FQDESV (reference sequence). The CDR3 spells CASSLEQGGTEAFF. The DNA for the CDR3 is TGTGCCAGCAGCTTAGAACAGGGGGGAACTGAAGCTTTCTTT.

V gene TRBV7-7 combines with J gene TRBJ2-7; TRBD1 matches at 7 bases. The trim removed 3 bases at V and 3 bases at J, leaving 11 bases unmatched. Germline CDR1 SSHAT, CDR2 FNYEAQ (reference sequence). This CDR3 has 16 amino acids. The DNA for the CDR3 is TGTGCCAGCAGCTTTTCGGTCTCACAGGGGCACTACGAGCAGTACTTC. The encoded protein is CASSFSVSQGHYEQYF.

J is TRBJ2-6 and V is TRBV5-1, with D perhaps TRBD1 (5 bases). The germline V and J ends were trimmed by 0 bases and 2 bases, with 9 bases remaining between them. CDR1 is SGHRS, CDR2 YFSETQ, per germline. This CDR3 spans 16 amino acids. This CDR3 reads CASSLARVTGANVLTF. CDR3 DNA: TGCGCCAGCAGCTTGGCCAGGGTGACTGGGGCCAACGTCCTGACTTTC. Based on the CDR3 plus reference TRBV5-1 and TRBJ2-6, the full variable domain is KAGVTQTPRYLIKTRGQQVTLSCSPISGHRSVSWYQQTPGQGLQFLFEYFSETQRNKGNFPGRFSGRQFSNSRSEMNVSTLELGDSALYLCASSLARVTGANVLTFGAGSRLTVL.

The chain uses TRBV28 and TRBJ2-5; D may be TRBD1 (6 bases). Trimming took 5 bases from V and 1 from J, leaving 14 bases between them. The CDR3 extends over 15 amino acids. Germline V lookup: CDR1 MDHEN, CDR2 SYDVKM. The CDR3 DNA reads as TGTGCCAGCAGTCCCTCGACAGGCCTCCAAGAGACCCAGTACTTC. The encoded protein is CASSPSTGLQETQYF.

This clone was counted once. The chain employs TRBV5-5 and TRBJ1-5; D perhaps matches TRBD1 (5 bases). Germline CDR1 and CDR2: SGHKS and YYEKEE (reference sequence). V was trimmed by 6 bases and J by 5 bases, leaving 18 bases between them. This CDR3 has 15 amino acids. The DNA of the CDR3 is TGTGCCAGCACCCCCGGACCGCAGGGTGATCAGCCCCAGCATTTT. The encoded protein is CASTPGPQGDQPQHF.

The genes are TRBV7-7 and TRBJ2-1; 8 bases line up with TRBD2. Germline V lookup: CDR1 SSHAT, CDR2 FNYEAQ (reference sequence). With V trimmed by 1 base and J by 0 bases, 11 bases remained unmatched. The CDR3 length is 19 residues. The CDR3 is CASSLVRTSGLSSYNEQFF. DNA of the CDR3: TGTGCCAGCAGCTTAGTTCGTACTAGCGGTTTATCCTCCTACAATGAGCAGTTCTTC.

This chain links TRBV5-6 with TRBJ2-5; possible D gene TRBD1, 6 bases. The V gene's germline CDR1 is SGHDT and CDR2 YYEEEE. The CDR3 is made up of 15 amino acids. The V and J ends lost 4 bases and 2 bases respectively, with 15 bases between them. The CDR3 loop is CASSDTGTSQETQYF. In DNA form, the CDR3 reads TGTGCCAGCAGCGATACGGGGACATCGCAAGAGACCCAGTACTTC.

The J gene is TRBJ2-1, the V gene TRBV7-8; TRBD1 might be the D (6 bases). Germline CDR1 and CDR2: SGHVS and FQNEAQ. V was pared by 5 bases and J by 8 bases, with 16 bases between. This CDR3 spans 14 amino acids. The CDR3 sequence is CASSLWGLAYEQFF. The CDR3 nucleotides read TGTGCCAGCAGCCTTTGGGGGCTAGCATATGAGCAGTTCTTC.

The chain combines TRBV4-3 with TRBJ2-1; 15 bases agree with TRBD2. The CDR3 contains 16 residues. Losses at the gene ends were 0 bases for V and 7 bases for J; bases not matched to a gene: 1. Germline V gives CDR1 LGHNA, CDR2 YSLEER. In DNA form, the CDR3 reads TGCGCCAGCAGCCAAGAGGGGACTAGCGGGAGGAATGAGCAGTTCTTC. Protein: CASSQEGTSGRNEQFF.

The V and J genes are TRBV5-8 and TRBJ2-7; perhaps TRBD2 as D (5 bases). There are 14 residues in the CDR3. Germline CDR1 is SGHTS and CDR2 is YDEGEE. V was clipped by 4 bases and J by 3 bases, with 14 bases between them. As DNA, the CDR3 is TGTGCCAGCAGCCACCGCAGCGGCAGCTACGAGCAGTACTTC. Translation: CASSHRSGSYEQYF.

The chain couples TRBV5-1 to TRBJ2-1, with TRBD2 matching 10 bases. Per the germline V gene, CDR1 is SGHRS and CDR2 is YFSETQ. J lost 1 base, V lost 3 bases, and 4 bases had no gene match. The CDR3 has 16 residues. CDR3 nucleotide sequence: TGCGCCAGCAGCTCCATAGCGGGAGGATCCTACAATGAGCAGTTCTTC. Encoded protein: CASSSIAGGSYNEQFF.

The DNA of the CDR3 is TGTGCCAGCAGCCGACAGGCGAACACAGATACGCAGTATTTT. As protein: CASSRQANTDTQYF. The V and J genes are TRBV7-3 and TRBJ2-3; perhaps TRBD1 as D (6 bases). The CDR3 length is 14 residues. Trimming took off 5 bases at V and 2 bases at J, with 11 bases between the two ends. CDR1 is SGHTA and CDR2 is FQGTGA in the germline V gene.